The rows below give T cell receptor beta chains drawn from one sample of a study of spatial heterogeneity in lung cancer. TCRdb processed the 5' RACE reads anew with MiXCR; each CDR3 protein has one entry. Of approximately 5,200 distinct CDR3 sequences detected, roughly 8.2% appear once; the ten largest clones hold approximately 26%. The starting material was lung tumor tissue, obtained at surgery. The receptor source for this set is a female donor with early-stage non-small cell lung cancer. Each CDR3 is given with its conserved first and last residue. D genes are given only for firm matches. The size field is filled for only some rows; it gives once, few, many or a size class.

CDR3aa: CASSYSGPRNNSPLHF; CDR3nt: TGTGCCAGCAGTTACTCGGGGCCCAGGAATAATTCACCCCTCCACTTT; j_gene: TRBJ1-6; d_gene: -; abundance: -; v_gene: TRBV6-5
CDR3aa: CASSLIPSWGETQYF; CDR3nt: TGTGCCAGCAGCTTAATCCCTAGCTGGGGAGAGACCCAGTACTTC; j_gene: TRBJ2-5; d_gene: -; abundance: medium-sized; v_gene: TRBV7-9
CDR3aa: CASSFPSETGYSYEQYF; CDR3nt: TGTGCCAGCAGTTTCCCCTCGGAGACAGGGTATTCCTACGAGCAGTACTTC; j_gene: TRBJ2-7; d_gene: TRBD1; abundance: medium-sized; v_gene: TRBV28
CDR3aa: CASSDLGTEAFF; CDR3nt: TGTGCCAGCAGTGATTTGGGCACTGAAGCTTTCTTT; j_gene: TRBJ1-1; d_gene: -; abundance: few; v_gene: TRBV2
CDR3aa: CASSQGPRLFNEQFF; CDR3nt: TGTGCCAGCAGCCAGGGCCCCCGGTTGTTCAATGAGCAGTTCTTC; j_gene: TRBJ2-1; d_gene: -; abundance: few; v_gene: TRBV12-3/TRBV12-4
CDR3aa: CASSHRDSVHSSKQFF; CDR3nt: TGCGCCAGCAGCCACCGGGACAGCGTCCACTCATCCAAGCAGTTCTTC; j_gene: TRBJ2-1; d_gene: TRBD1; abundance: many; v_gene: TRBV10-2
CDR3aa: CASSYGHQETQYF; CDR3nt: TGTGCCAGCAGTTACGGCCACCAAGAGACCCAGTACTTC; j_gene: TRBJ2-5; d_gene: -; abundance: few; v_gene: TRBV6-6
CDR3aa: CASSLSWQGEDQPQHF; CDR3nt: TGTGCCAGCAGTTTATCATGGCAGGGTGAAGATCAGCCCCAGCATTTT; j_gene: TRBJ1-5; d_gene: -; abundance: medium-sized; v_gene: TRBV28
CDR3aa: CSAREGGTVSTNEKLFF; CDR3nt: TGCAGTGCTAGAGAGGGGGGGACAGTCTCAACTAATGAAAAACTGTTTTTT; j_gene: TRBJ1-4; d_gene: TRBD1; abundance: many; v_gene: TRBV20-1
CDR3aa: CASSPPGQGARGNQPQHF; CDR3nt: TGTGCCAGCAGTCCGCCGGGACAGGGGGCTCGTGGCAATCAGCCCCAGCATTTT; j_gene: TRBJ1-5; d_gene: TRBD1; abundance: many; v_gene: TRBV6-6
CDR3aa: CASSLDQGFETQYF; CDR3nt: TGTGCCAGCAGTCTCGATCAAGGGTTTGAGACCCAGTACTTC; j_gene: TRBJ2-5; d_gene: -; abundance: medium-sized; v_gene: TRBV7-6
CDR3aa: CASSLFPGTYNEQFF; CDR3nt: TGTGCCAGCAGCTTATTTCCGGGAACCTACAATGAGCAGTTCTTC; j_gene: TRBJ2-1; d_gene: -; abundance: many; v_gene: TRBV7-3
CDR3aa: CASSRTGTSGDTQYF; CDR3nt: TGTGCCAGCAGCCGGACCGGGACTAGCGGAGATACGCAGTATTTT; j_gene: TRBJ2-3; d_gene: TRBD2; abundance: -; v_gene: TRBV5-4
CDR3aa: CASSPSRVDVAFF; CDR3nt: TGTGCCAGCTCACCCTCCAGGGTGGACGTGGCTTTCTTT; j_gene: TRBJ1-1; d_gene: -; abundance: medium-sized; v_gene: TRBV18
CDR3aa: CASSLRDLTYTQYF; CDR3nt: TGTGCCAGCAGCTTAAGGGACCTTACTTATACGCAGTATTTT; j_gene: TRBJ2-3; d_gene: -; abundance: medium-sized; v_gene: TRBV7-2
CDR3aa: CASSPQGGDGYTF; CDR3nt: TGTGCCAGCAGCCCACAGGGGGGGGATGGCTACACCTTC; j_gene: TRBJ1-2; d_gene: TRBD1; abundance: medium-sized; v_gene: TRBV7-2
CDR3aa: CASSLARAEGQQFF; CDR3nt: TGTGCCAGCAGTTTAGCGCGGGCGGAAGGACAGCAGTTCTTC; j_gene: TRBJ2-1; d_gene: -; abundance: many; v_gene: TRBV12-3/TRBV12-4
CDR3aa: CASSLSSGVSNSPLHF; CDR3nt: TGTGCCAGCAGTTTATCGTCTGGGGTTTCTAATTCACCCCTCCACTTT; j_gene: TRBJ1-6; d_gene: -; abundance: many; v_gene: TRBV27
CDR3aa: CASSYARLLNTEAFF; CDR3nt: TGTGCCAGCAGTTACGCAAGGCTGTTGAACACTGAAGCTTTCTTT; j_gene: TRBJ1-1; d_gene: -; abundance: medium-sized; v_gene: TRBV6-5
CDR3aa: CASSLAGVADTQYF; CDR3nt: TGTGCCAGCAGCTTGGCCGGGGTGGCAGATACGCAGTATTTT; j_gene: TRBJ2-3; d_gene: -; abundance: many; v_gene: TRBV7-7
CDR3aa: CASYGVGSYNEQFF; CDR3nt: TGTGCCAGCTACGGGGTGGGCTCCTACAATGAGCAGTTCTTC; j_gene: TRBJ2-1; d_gene: -; abundance: many; v_gene: TRBV28
CDR3aa: CASSFRRSGANVLTF; CDR3nt: TGTGCCAGCAGTTTCAGACGCTCTGGGGCCAACGTCCTGACTTTC; j_gene: TRBJ2-6; d_gene: -; abundance: large; v_gene: TRBV6-2/TRBV6-3
CDR3aa: CASRRDSKETQYF; CDR3nt: TGCGCCAGCAGGAGGGACTCAAAAGAGACCCAGTACTTC; j_gene: TRBJ2-5; d_gene: -; abundance: medium-sized; v_gene: TRBV5-1
CDR3aa: CASSQGADRITYEQYF; CDR3nt: TGCGCCAGCAGCCAAGGAGCGGACAGAATTACCTACGAGCAGTACTTC; j_gene: TRBJ2-7; d_gene: -; abundance: medium-sized; v_gene: TRBV4-1
CDR3aa: CASSPGTSGRAMADTQYF; CDR3nt: TGTGCCAGCAGTCCTGGGACTAGCGGGAGGGCCATGGCAGATACGCAGTATTTT; j_gene: TRBJ2-3; d_gene: TRBD2; abundance: few; v_gene: TRBV27
CDR3aa: CASSFAGDQREYSYNEQFF; CDR3nt: TGTGCCAGCAGCTTCGCGGGGGATCAGCGGGAGTATTCCTACAATGAGCAGTTCTTC; j_gene: TRBJ2-1; d_gene: TRBD2; abundance: medium-sized; v_gene: TRBV7-2
CDR3aa: CASSSEDGFEAFF; CDR3nt: TGTGCCAGCAGCTCGGAGGACGGTTTTGAAGCTTTCTTT; j_gene: TRBJ1-1; d_gene: -; abundance: many; v_gene: TRBV7-3
CDR3aa: CASSRSGNHYEQYF; CDR3nt: TGTGCCAGCAGCCGTAGCGGGAACCACTACGAGCAGTACTTC; j_gene: TRBJ2-7; d_gene: TRBD2; abundance: many; v_gene: TRBV7-9